Shown below are 23 T cell receptor beta chains from a single sample sequenced in a study of Ad26.COV2.S vaccination and SARS-CoV-2 variants. Sequencing was performed with immunoSEQ multiplex PCR; in TCRdb, only in-frame clones are kept and a portion is missing. The table records about 350,000 clones, less than 90% of them present only once. Treatment denoted: around 19 received Ad26.COV2.S at low or high dose, single or two shots; about 5 received placebo; per-sample allocation not given. After the first vaccine or placebo injection, samples were drawn on day 63. Specimen: peripheral blood, collected in a trial of Ad26.COV2.S vaccine versus placebo. Source of these receptors: a person aged 18-65 years who received the Ad26.COV2.S COVID-19 vaccine or a placebo.

This chain connects TRBV6-6 to TRBJ1-1; no reliable D call. Trimming shortened V by 8 bases and J by 6 bases, and 13 bases separated the two germline ends. This CDR3 has 12 amino acids. The germline V gene encodes CDR1 MNHNY and CDR2 SVGAGI (reference sequence). CDR3 protein: CASADNVAEAFF. The CDR3 coding sequence is TGTGCCAGCGCAGATAATGTGGCTGAAGCTTTCTTT.

This clone has just a few counts. The rearrangement links TRBV3-1 (or the pseudogene TRBV3-2) to TRBJ1-5; no clear D gene. V lost 0 bases and J lost 1, with 10 bases in between. CDR1 and CDR2 from the germline V gene are LGHDT and YNNKEL (reference sequence). This CDR3 contains 16 residues. For the CDR3, the DNA is TGTGCCAGCAGCCAAGACGGAGGGCTGAGCAATCAGCCCCAGCATTTT. Its protein product is CASSQDGGLSNQPQHF.

The chain's CDR3 is CASTSPMAGYEQYF. The DNA of the CDR3 is TGTGCCAGCACCTCACCCATGGCGGGCTACGAGCAGTACTTC. The rearrangement joins TRBV6-5 to TRBJ2-7, with D perhaps matching TRBD2 (5 bases). The CDR3 runs 14 residues. Per the germline V gene, CDR1 is MNHEY and CDR2 is SVGAGI. The V end lost 7 bases, the J end lost 3 bases, and 16 bases lay between the germline ends.

The rearrangement uses TRBV19 and TRBJ2-3; 7 bases align to TRBD1. Trimming took 4 bases from V and 3 from J; bases not matched to a gene: 13. This CDR3 comprises 17 residues. Germline V gene lookup returns CDR1 LNHDA and CDR2 SQIVND (reference sequence). The CDR3 sequence is CASSTGGMSGLTDTQYF. CDR3 DNA sequence: TGTGCCAGTAGTACAGGGGGAATGTCAGGGTTAACAGATACGCAGTATTTT.

The rearrangement uses TRBV7-9 and TRBJ2-7, with TRBD1 as a possible D gene (6 bases). CDR3 size: 13 residues. From germline, CDR1 is SEHNR and CDR2 FQNEAQ (reference sequence). Trimming pared 2 bases from V and 5 bases from J, leaving 10 bases between. CDR3 region: CASSLTGGHEQYF. The CDR3, as DNA: TGTGCCAGCAGCTTAACTGGGGGCCACGAGCAGTACTTC.

The CDR3 here is CARRGGNGYTF. CDR3 nucleotides: TGTGCCAGGAGGGGGGGAAATGGCTACACCTTC. The gene calls are TRBV11-3 and TRBJ1-2; perhaps TRBD1 as D (6 bases). The CDR3 totals 11 residues. V was shortened by 9 bases and J by 6 bases, with 11 bases between the two germline ends. Germline lookup yields CDR1 SGHNT and CDR2 YENEEA. The variable domain in full, with the rest retrieved from reference TRBV11-3 and TRBJ1-2, is EAGVVQSPRYKIIEKKQPVAFWCNPISGHNTLYWYLQNLGQGPELLIRYENEEAVDDSQLPKDRFSAERLKGVDSTLKIQPAELGDSAVYLCARRGGNGYTFGSGTRLTVV.

The chain uses TRBV27 and TRBJ1-2; TRBD1 is a possible D gene (5 bases). V was shortened by 6 bases and J by 2 bases, with 16 bases between the two germline ends. This CDR3 is 15 amino acids long. Germline CDR1 is MNHEY and CDR2 is SMNVEV (reference sequence). CDR3 sequence (DNA): TGTGCCAGCAGGCCATTGTCTCAGGGAAACTATGGCTACACCTTC. This translates into CASRPLSQGNYGYTF.

The count of this clone is one. The chain couples TRBV7-9 to TRBJ1-1; D possibly corresponds to TRBD1 (5 bases). Trimming removed 5 bases at V and 0 bases at J, with 19 bases between. This CDR3 is built from 17 residues. Germline lookup yields CDR1 SEHNR and CDR2 FQNEAQ (reference sequence). CDR3 residues: CASSPPVYGGLNTEAFF. CDR3 nucleotide sequence: TGTGCCAGCAGCCCACCGGTGTACGGGGGTCTGAACACTGAAGCTTTCTTT.

The chain uses TRBV7-2 and TRBJ2-3, with TRBD2 as a possible D gene (6 bases). Germline values: CDR1 SGHTA, CDR2 FQGNSA. CDR3 size: 13 residues. V shed 1 base and J shed 4 bases, with 6 bases lying between them. The CDR3 spells CASSLGGADTQYF. The CDR3 DNA follows: TGTGCCAGCAGCTTAGGGGGGGCAGATACGCAGTATTTT.

The chain employs TRBV14 and TRBJ2-7; D gene unclear. Germline V gene lookup returns CDR1 SGHDN and CDR2 FVKESK. V gave up 1 base and J gave up 3 bases, with 4 bases separating them. This CDR3 spans 12 amino acids. The CDR3 DNA is TGTGCCAGCAGCCAAGTTATCTACGAGCAGTACTTC. Its translation: CASSQVIYEQYF.

As to this clone: At one end, the junction sequence differs from germline, possibly due to a read error. J is TRBJ2-7 and V is TRBV18; possibly TRBD2 for D (6 bases). Germline CDR1 reads KGHSH; CDR2 reads LQKENI. The CDR3 extends over 15 amino acids. The CDR3 loop is CASSPAGLLLRFTDF. CDR3 sequence (DNA): TGTGCCAGCTCACCAGCGGGACTTCTCCTACGCTTCACGGATTTC.

The DNA for the CDR3 is TGTGCCTGGAGTGTACTTGATACCGATTCACCCCTCCACTTT. It is translated as CAWSVLDTDSPLHF. The genes are TRBV30 and TRBJ1-6; D gene ambiguous. The CDR3 spans 14 residues. The V end lost 0 bases, the J end lost 8 bases, and 11 bases lay between the germline ends. CDR1 is GTSNPN, CDR2 SVGIG, per germline (reference sequence).

The chain recombines TRBV5-1 with TRBJ2-1, with 8 nucleotides matching TRBD2. Trimming removed 2 bases from V and 12 bases from J; junction bases left unmatched: 10. Germline V gene lookup returns CDR1 SGHRS and CDR2 YFSETQ. CDR3 length equals 14 residues. CDR3 residues: CASSFSAREEGQFF. The CDR3 DNA follows: TGCGCCAGCAGCTTTTCGGCGCGGGAGGAAGGGCAGTTCTTC.

This clone was counted a single time. The chain joins TRBV28 to TRBJ1-2; 10 nucleotides align to TRBD1. The junction had 6 bases not matched to a gene; V was cut back by 3 bases and J by 8 bases. CDR3 size: 14 residues. The germline gives CDR1 MDHEN, CDR2 SYDVKM. The CDR3 is CASSLTGGLRGYTF. In DNA form, the CDR3 reads TGTGCCAGCAGTTTGACAGGGGGCCTTCGGGGCTACACCTTC.

The chain combines TRBV28 with TRBJ2-3; D assignment may be TRBD1 or TRBD2 (5 bases each). This CDR3 comprises 12 residues. V was pared by 5 bases and J by 3 bases, with 6 bases between. Looked up from germline, CDR1 is MDHEN and CDR2 is SYDVKM. The chain's CDR3 is CASSGGTDTQYF. The CDR3 DNA reads TGTGCCAGCAGTGGGGGTACAGATACGCAGTATTTT.

The V and J genes are TRBV7-2 and TRBJ2-7; 9 positions match TRBD1. The germline V gene encodes CDR1 SGHTA and CDR2 FQGNSA. This CDR3 contains 16 residues. Trimming at V came to 4 bases and at J to 4 bases, leaving 11 bases not matched to a gene. This chain's CDR3 is CASSSDGTGSGYEQYF. DNA of the CDR3: TGTGCCAGCAGCTCCGATGGGACAGGGAGTGGTTACGAGCAGTACTTC.

V and J are TRBV27 and TRBJ2-1; no clear D gene. The germline V gene encodes CDR1 MNHEY and CDR2 SMNVEV (reference sequence). CDR3 length: 14 amino acids. Trimming pared 2 bases from V and 3 bases from J, leaving 8 bases between. CDR3 in DNA: TGTGCCAGCAGTTTAGGCGGTCTCTACAATGAGCAGTTCTTC. It translates to CASSLGGLYNEQFF.

The chain couples TRBV2 to TRBJ1-6; D perhaps matches TRBD1 (5 bases). This CDR3 spans 13 amino acids. The V gene lost 5 bases and the J gene lost 9 bases, with 11 bases spanning the gap. Per germline, CDR1 SNHLY and CDR2 FYNNEI. The CDR3 spells CASSSGRGSPLHF. In DNA, the CDR3 is TGTGCCAGCAGTTCAGGGCGGGGTTCACCCCTCCACTTT.

The rearrangement joins TRBV5-4 to TRBJ2-3, with TRBD2 identical over 8 bases. This CDR3 has 15 amino acids. The J segment lost 0 bases and the V segment lost 4 bases, leaving 4 bases of the junction unmatched. CDR1 and CDR2 from the germline V gene are SGHNT and YYREEE (reference sequence). DNA of the CDR3: TGTGCCAGCAGCCGGGGGGGCTCTAGCACAGATACGCAGTATTTT. This translates into CASSRGGSSTDTQYF.

The gene calls are TRBV6-5 and TRBJ1-4, with 9 bases lining up with TRBD1. CDR1 and CDR2 from the germline V gene are MNHEY and SVGAGI. The length of the CDR3 is 13 residues. Trimming took 7 bases from V and 8 from J; bases not matched to a gene: 5. CDR3 region: CASKQGAREKLFF. The CDR3 region has the DNA TGTGCCAGCAAACAGGGGGCGAGGGAAAAACTGTTTTTT.

The V gene is TRBV12-3 or TRBV12-4, the J gene TRBJ2-5; D not certain. V shed 3 bases and J shed 4 bases, with 9 bases lying between them. The CDR3 is made up of 13 amino acids. CDR3 protein: CASSLFGSETQYF. The CDR3 DNA follows: TGTGCCAGCAGTTTGTTTGGTTCAGAGACCCAGTACTTC.

CDR3: CSLASGGDKTQYF. CDR3 DNA: TGCAGCTTGGCTAGCGGGGGGGATAAGACCCAGTACTTC. V and J are TRBV29-1 and TRBJ2-5, with 12 bases matching TRBD2. Germline loops: CDR1 SQVTM, CDR2 ANQGSEA. V lost 8 bases to trimming and J lost 6 bases; unmatched junction nucleotides: 7. The CDR3 has 13 residues. Full variable domain (remainder filled in from reference TRBV29-1 and TRBJ2-5): SAVISQKPSRDICQRGTSLTIQCQVDSQVTMMFWYRQQPGQSLTLIATANQGSEATYESGFVIDKFPISRPNLTFSTLTVSNMSPEDSSIYLCSLASGGDKTQYFGPGTRLLVL.

The chain combines TRBV5-1 with TRBJ1-2; D remains unclear. Germline V CDR1 and CDR2: SGHRS, YFSETQ. V was cut by 0 bases and J by 4 bases, with 13 bases left in between. The CDR3 covers 15 residues. CDR3 nucleotide sequence: TGCGCCAGCAGCTTGGCGGCCGGGTCGGTCTATGGCTACACCTTC. This encodes CASSLAAGSVYGYTF.